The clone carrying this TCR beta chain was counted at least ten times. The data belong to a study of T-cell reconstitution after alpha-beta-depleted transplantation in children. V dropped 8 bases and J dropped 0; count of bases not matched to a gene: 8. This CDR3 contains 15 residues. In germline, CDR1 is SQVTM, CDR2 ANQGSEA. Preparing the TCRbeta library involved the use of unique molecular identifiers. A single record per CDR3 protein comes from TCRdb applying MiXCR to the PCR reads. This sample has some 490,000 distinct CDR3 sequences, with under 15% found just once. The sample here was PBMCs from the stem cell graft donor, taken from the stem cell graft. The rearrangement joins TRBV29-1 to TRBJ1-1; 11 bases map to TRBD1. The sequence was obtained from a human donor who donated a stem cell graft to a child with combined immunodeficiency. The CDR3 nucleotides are TGCAGCTCAAAGGGACAGGGGGTTATGAACACTGAAGCTTTCTTT. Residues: CSSKGQGVMNTEAFF. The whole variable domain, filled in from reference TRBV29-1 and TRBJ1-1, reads SAVISQKPSRDICQRGTSLTIQCQVDSQVTMMFWYRQQPGQSLTLIATANQGSEATYESGFVIDKFPISRPNLTFSTLTVSNMSPEDSSIYLCSSKGQGVMNTEAFFGQGTRLTVV.